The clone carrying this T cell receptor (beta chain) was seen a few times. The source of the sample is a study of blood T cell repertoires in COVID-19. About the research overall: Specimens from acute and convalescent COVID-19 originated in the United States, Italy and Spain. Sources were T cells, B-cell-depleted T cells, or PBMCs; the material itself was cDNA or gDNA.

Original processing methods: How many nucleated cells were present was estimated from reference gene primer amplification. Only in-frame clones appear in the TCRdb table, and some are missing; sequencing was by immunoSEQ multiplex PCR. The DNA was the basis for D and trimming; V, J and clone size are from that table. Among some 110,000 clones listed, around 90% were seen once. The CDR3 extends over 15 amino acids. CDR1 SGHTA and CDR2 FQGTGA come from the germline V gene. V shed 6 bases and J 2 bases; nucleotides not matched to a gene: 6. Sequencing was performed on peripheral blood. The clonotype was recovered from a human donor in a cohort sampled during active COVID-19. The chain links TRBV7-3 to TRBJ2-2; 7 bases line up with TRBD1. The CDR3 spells CASSQGGLNTGELFF. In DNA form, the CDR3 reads TGTGCCAGCAGTCAAGGGGGCCTCAACACCGGGGAGCTGTTTTTT. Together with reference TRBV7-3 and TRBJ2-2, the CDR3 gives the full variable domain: GAGVSQTPSNKVTEKGKYVELRCDPISGHTALYWYRQSLGQGPEFLIYFQGTGAADDSGLPNDRFFAVRPEGSVSTLKIQRTERGDSAVYLCASSQGGLNTGELFFGEGSRLTVL.